The rows below give T cell receptor beta chains drawn from one sample of a study of T cells of healthy individuals. Each CDR3 protein gets one entry after TCRdb re-called the 5' RACE reads with MiXCR. The sample holds about 57,000 distinct CDR3 sequences, around 15% seen once. These receptors all stem from a human donor in good health. The CDR3 runs from the conserved cysteine through the conserved F or W. The D gene is left open where the match is weak. Not every row has a clone size; where given, it reads once, few, many or a size class.

clone_size j_call v_call d_call cdr3_nt cdr3_aa
many TRBJ2-5 TRBV10-2 NA TGCGCCAGCAGGACGGACAGTGGGATCGAGACCCAGTACTTC CASRTDSGIETQYF
NA TRBJ1-3 TRBV6-5 TRBD1 TGTGCCAGCAGTTACTCGGCAGGGGGAGGAAACACCATATATTTT CASSYSAGGGNTIYF
NA TRBJ2-3 TRBV24-1 NA TGTGCCACCAGTGATGCCTCGGGGGGCCCAGATACGCAGTATTTT CATSDASGGPDTQYF
many TRBJ1-3 TRBV12-3/TRBV12-4 TRBD1 TGTGCCAGCAGTCCCGGGACAGGACACTTCTCTGGAAACACCATATATTTT CASSPGTGHFSGNTIYF
many TRBJ1-4 TRBV20-1 NA TGCAGTGCTAGACCCGGTGAAAAACTGTTTTTT CSARPGEKLFF
NA TRBJ2-1 TRBV7-3 TRBD2 TGTGCCAGCAGCCAAAGCGGGAGGAACCCAAGCGAGCAGTTCTTC CASSQSGRNPSEQFF
few TRBJ2-3 TRBV20-1 NA TGCAGTGCTAGTGGACGGGACACCAGCACAGATACGCAGTATTTT CSASGRDTSTDTQYF
many TRBJ2-6 TRBV23-1 NA TGCGCCAGCAGTCACATGGAAATAGGGAACAAACACTCTGGGGCCAACGTCCTGACTTTC CASSHMEIGNKHSGANVLTF
many TRBJ2-3 TRBV10-3 TRBD1 TGTGCCATCAGTGCCCGCCCGGGACAGGGGAAGGGGATGGTCACAGATACGCAGTATTTT CAISARPGQGKGMVTDTQYF
many TRBJ2-7 TRBV30 NA TGTGCCTGGAATTGGGGGAGTTCTTACGAGCAGTACTTC CAWNWGSSYEQYF
many TRBJ2-1 TRBV28 NA TGTGCCAGCAGTCGGGACGGATACAATGAGCAGTTCTTC CASSRDGYNEQFF
NA TRBJ2-1 TRBV11-1 NA TGTGCCAGCAGCTTAGAGGACCGAAGCTCCTACAATGAGCAGTTCTTC CASSLEDRSSYNEQFF
many TRBJ2-1 TRBV27 NA TGTGCCACCTTTACGGGGGACAATGAGCAGTTCTTC CATFTGDNEQFF